The clone carrying this T cell receptor beta chain was seen only once. Possible read error: a much larger clone is one base away. This CDR3 has 16 amino acids. V was trimmed by 3 bases and J by 5 bases, leaving 19 bases between them. Germline CDR1 KGHSH, CDR2 LQKENI. Sample-barcoded 5' priming and a J-beta primer mix drove a second PCR of roughly 6 to 12 cycles. TCRdb recomputed calls from the 5' RACE reads with MiXCR, one row per CDR3 protein. The data hold nearly 1 million distinct CDR3 sequences, with 51% observed a single time. The data were taken from a study of blood T cells in healthy people across ages.

The clonotype was recovered from a woman aged 55-70 years in good health. Sequenced: blood. V gene TRBV18 combines with J gene TRBJ1-2; a possible D gene is TRBD1 (5 bases). CDR3 residues: CASSPTTVGGSYGYTF. In DNA form, the CDR3 reads TGTGCCAGCTCACCGACGACAGTGGGCGGGAGTTATGGCTACACCTTC.